The 27 T cell receptor beta chains presented below share a single source sample, sequenced in a study of control samples from healthy donors and cancer patients. Using immunoSEQ multiplex PCR, the repertoire was profiled, and TCRdb retains in-frame clones only, with some absent. In the table there are 95,000 to 150,000 clones, less than 90% of which are singletons. Sequenced sample: blood. Every receptor here comes from a man in his late teens or twenties in good health.

The chain joins TRBV7-6 to TRBJ2-5; 10 bases fit TRBD1. CDR3 length equals 14 residues. CDR1 and CDR2 (germline): SGHVS, FNYEAQ. The V gene end was trimmed by 5 bases and the J gene end by 3 bases; junction bases not matched to a gene: 3. The DNA of the CDR3 is TGTGCCAGCAGCCTAGGACAGGGGGAAGAGACCCAGTACTTC. Its translation: CASSLGQGEETQYF.

The chain couples TRBV5-1 to TRBJ2-5; the D gene is possibly TRBD1 (6 bases). Trimming removed 0 bases at V and 5 bases at J, with 17 bases between. The germline V gene encodes CDR1 SGHRS and CDR2 YFSETQ. The CDR3 is 16 residues long. The CDR3 DNA reads TGCGCCAGCAGCTTGGGTTTTCAAGGGGGTAGTGAGACCCAGTACTTC. Its protein is CASSLGFQGGSETQYF. Based on the CDR3 plus reference TRBV5-1 and TRBJ2-5, the full variable domain is KAGVTQTPRYLIKTRGQQVTLSCSPISGHRSVSWYQQTPGQGLQFLFEYFSETQRNKGNFPGRFSGRQFSNSRSEMNVSTLELGDSALYLCASSLGFQGGSETQYFGPGTRLLVL.

About this clone itself: This specimen includes other DNA sequences encoding the same CDR3. CDR3 coding DNA: TGTGCCAGCTCTTTCAGGGGTACAGATACGCAGTATTTT. As protein: CASSFRGTDTQYF. The V gene is TRBV7-2, the J gene TRBJ2-3; perhaps TRBD1 as D (6 bases). Trimming took off 8 bases at V and 3 bases at J, with 12 bases between the two ends. The length of the CDR3 is 13 residues. CDR1 is SGHTA, CDR2 FQGNSA, per germline. The whole variable domain, filled in from reference TRBV7-2 and TRBJ2-3, reads GAGVSQSPSNKVTEKGKDVELRCDPISGHTALYWYRQSLGQGLEFLIYFQGNSAPDKSGLPSDRFSAERTGGSVSTLTIQRTQQEDSAVYLCASSFRGTDTQYFGPGTRLTVL.

The chain recombines TRBV28 with TRBJ2-5; 7 nucleotides line up with TRBD1. CDR3 length: 15 residues. Trimming cost V 8 bases and J 4 bases; bases outside gene matches: 13. From germline, CDR1 is MDHEN and CDR2 SYDVKM. The CDR3 DNA follows: TGTGCCAGCGTCCCACAGGGGTTGTCCCGAGAGACCCAGTACTTC. Translating it yields CASVPQGLSRETQYF.

The J gene is TRBJ2-2, the V gene TRBV7-6; a weak D match, TRBD1 (5 bases). CDR1 and CDR2 (germline): SGHVS, FNYEAQ. Trimming left V 1 base short and J 1 base short, with 10 bases between. The CDR3 contains 16 residues. CDR3 in amino acids: CASSLEGIRNTGELFF. The CDR3 DNA reads TGTGCCAGCAGCTTAGAGGGGATACGGAACACCGGGGAGCTGTTTTTT.

V is TRBV24-1 and J is TRBJ2-7; 7 nucleotides line up with TRBD1. The V segment lost 5 bases and the J segment 3 bases; nucleotides outside the gene matches: 6. The CDR3 contains 14 residues. In germline, CDR1 is KGHDR, CDR2 SFDVKD. The CDR3 is CATSGQGSFYEQYF. In nucleotides, the CDR3 is TGTGCCACCAGTGGACAGGGTAGTTTCTACGAGCAGTACTTC.

This CDR3 reads CASSLGGRLQETQYF. In DNA form, the CDR3 reads TGTGCCAGCAGTTTAGGAGGGAGGCTGCAAGAGACCCAGTACTTC. The V gene is TRBV27, the J gene TRBJ2-5; possibly TRBD2 for D (6 bases). With 2 bases removed from V and 2 bases from J, the gap between germline ends came to 12 bases. Germline CDR1 reads MNHEY; CDR2 reads SMNVEV (reference sequence). The CDR3 covers 15 residues.

This chain links TRBV5-1 with TRBJ2-7; possible D gene TRBD2, 6 bases. The CDR3 covers 14 residues. V was clipped by 1 base and J by 5 bases, with 13 bases between them. CDR1 and CDR2 (germline): SGHRS, YFSETQ. The CDR3 loop reads CASSLRGSDNEQYF. For the CDR3, the DNA is TGCGCCAGCAGCTTGCGGGGGTCCGATAACGAGCAGTACTTC.

The chain is built from TRBV6-5 and TRBJ1-5; 8 positions match TRBD1. This CDR3 is 15 amino acids long. Unmatched junction bases numbered 7, after V lost 5 bases and J lost 4 bases. Per the germline V gene, CDR1 is MNHEY and CDR2 is SVGAGI. CDR3 sequence (DNA): TGTGCCAGCAGTCACAGGGGGTTGGGGAATCAGCCCCAGCATTTT. It codes for CASSHRGLGNQPQHF.

A single count supports this clone. The V and J genes are TRBV24-1 and TRBJ2-5, with D tentatively TRBD1 (6 bases). The CDR3 contains 14 residues. Between the trimmed V and J ends, which lost 1 base and 4 bases, there was a span of 9 bases. Per germline, CDR1 KGHDR and CDR2 SFDVKD. CDR3 in DNA: TGTGCCACCAGTGATTTTAAACAGGGAGAGACCCAGTACTTC. The encoded protein is CATSDFKQGETQYF.

The chain is built from TRBV10-1 and TRBJ1-1, with 7 bases lining up with TRBD1. V dropped 5 bases and J dropped 1; count of bases not matched to a gene: 7. Germline CDR1 WNHNN, CDR2 SYGVQD (reference sequence). The CDR3 extends over 15 amino acids. The CDR3 bases are TGCGCCAGCAGTAGGGGGGACAGCTGGAACACTGAAGCTTTCTTT. Translated, it gives CASSRGDSWNTEAFF.

V is TRBV5-1 and J is TRBJ2-5; 8 bases map to TRBD1. With 2 bases clipped from V and 3 bases from J, the junction kept 3 bases outside the gene matches. Per germline, CDR1 SGHRS and CDR2 YFSETQ. The CDR3 consists of 14 residues. CDR3 loop: CASSLGTGKETQYF. The CDR3 nucleotides read TGCGCCAGCAGCTTAGGGACAGGTAAAGAGACCCAGTACTTC.

The chain recombines TRBV3-1 (or the pseudogene TRBV3-2) with TRBJ1-5; 7 bases are shared with TRBD1. J was trimmed by 2 bases and V by 4 bases; bases with no gene match: 2. The CDR3 contains 14 residues. Germline values: CDR1 LGHDT, CDR2 YNNKEL (reference sequence). CDR3 nucleotides: TGTGCCAGCAGCCCCGGGACAGGCAATCAGCCCCAGCATTTT. As protein: CASSPGTGNQPQHF.

This clone ranks as medium-sized. The V and J genes are TRBV28 and TRBJ1-5, with 9 bases that match TRBD1. The CDR3 consists of 16 residues. Looked up from germline, CDR1 is MDHEN and CDR2 is SYDVKM. V lost 6 bases, J lost 3 bases, and 9 bases stayed unmatched. The CDR3 DNA is TGTGCCAGCAGGTTTGAACAGGGGGCCACCAATCAGCCCCAGCATTTT. This sequence encodes CASRFEQGATNQPQHF. The whole variable domain, remainder taken from reference TRBV28 and TRBJ1-5, is DVKVTQSSRYLVKRTGEKVFLECVQDMDHENMFWYRQDPGLGLRLIYFSYDVKMKEKGDIPEGYSVSREKKERFSLILESASTNQTSMYLCASRFEQGATNQPQHFGDGTRLSIL.

This clone has at least ten counts. The chain recombines TRBV30 with TRBJ1-1, with D hard to call. Germline CDR1 is GTSNPN and CDR2 is SVGIG (reference sequence). Trimming took off 0 bases at V and 11 bases at J, with 13 bases between the two ends. The CDR3 has 12 residues. As DNA, the CDR3 is TGTGCCTGGAGTGTATCCAGATTTTGGGCTTTCTTT. Encoded protein: CAWSVSRFWAFF.

The V gene is TRBV6-5, the J gene TRBJ2-6; unclear D gene. This CDR3 has 13 amino acids. Deletions cut 5 bases from V and 4 bases from J, with 6 bases between. Germline CDR1 is MNHEY and CDR2 is SVGAGI. The chain's CDR3 is CASSTPGANVLTF. The CDR3 DNA follows: TGTGCCAGCAGTACCCCCGGGGCCAACGTCCTGACTTTC.

This chain uses TRBV5-1 with TRBJ2-1; 11 bases fit TRBD2. The CDR3 loop spans 15 amino acids. Per germline, CDR1 SGHRS and CDR2 YFSETQ. The junction had 7 bases not matched to a gene; V was cut back by 5 bases and J by 6 bases. As DNA, the CDR3 is TGCGCCAGCAGATTAACTAGCGGGAGTGTCAATGAGCAGTTCTTC. It specifies CASRLTSGSVNEQFF.

The rearrangement links TRBV5-1 to TRBJ2-7; the match to TRBD1 covers 8 bases. V trimming: 0 bases; J trimming: 2 bases; junction bases outside the gene matches: 1. CDR1 and CDR2 (germline): SGHRS, YFSETQ. The CDR3 is 14 residues long. In nucleotides, the CDR3 is TGCGCCAGCAGCTTGGAACAGGGGGCCTACGAGCAGTACTTC. Translated: CASSLEQGAYEQYF.

A single count supports this clone. The chain employs TRBV10-3 and TRBJ1-1; TRBD1 is a possible D gene (5 bases). The germline V and J ends were trimmed by 10 bases and 8 bases, with 20 bases remaining between them. CDR3 size: 13 residues. CDR1 and CDR2 from the germline V gene are ENHRY and SYGVKD. CDR3 protein: CATTPRGSSEAFF. In DNA, the CDR3 is TGTGCCACCACCCCGAGGGGATCCTCGGAAGCTTTCTTT.

V and J are TRBV5-4 and TRBJ2-3; TRBD2 aligns across 8 bases. CDR1 is SGHNT, CDR2 YYREEE, per germline (reference sequence). The V gene end was trimmed by 0 bases and the J gene end by 1 base; junction bases not matched to a gene: 4. CDR3 length: 16 residues. Here the CDR3 DNA reads TGTGCCAGCAGCTTGGAGGTAGCGGGACGCACAGATACGCAGTATTTT. As protein: CASSLEVAGRTDTQYF. Complete variable domain (other parts from reference TRBV5-4 and TRBJ2-3): ETGVTQSPTHLIKTRGQQVTLRCSSQSGHNTVSWYQQALGQGPQFIFQYYREEENGRGNFPPRFSGLQFPNYSSELNVNALELDDSALYLCASSLEVAGRTDTQYFGPGTRLTVL.

CDR3 sequence reads: CASRPEVSKNTIYF. The DNA for the CDR3 is TGTGCCAGCAGACCCGAGGTTTCGAAAAACACCATATATTTT. The chain employs TRBV6-5 and TRBJ1-3; D not resolved. The germline V and J ends were trimmed by 6 bases and 6 bases, with 15 bases remaining between them. Germline CDR1 is MNHEY and CDR2 is SVGAGI. This CDR3 is 14 amino acids long.

This rearrangement joins TRBV9 to TRBJ2-2, with a tentative D call TRBD1 (6 bases). The CDR3 loop spans 14 amino acids. V was clipped by 4 bases and J by 7 bases, with 14 bases between them. Germline V CDR1 and CDR2: SGDLS, YYNGEE. The CDR3 nucleotides read TGTGCCAGCAGCCCACCACAGGGTCACGGGGAGCTGTTTTTT. Its protein product is CASSPPQGHGELFF.

The DNA for the CDR3 is TGTGCCAGCAGCGATCCCCTAACCTCCTACGAGCAGTACTTC. Translating gives CASSDPLTSYEQYF. The chain has TRBV6-5 and TRBJ2-7; D call uncertain. V was cut by 6 bases and J by 0 bases, with 12 bases left in between. Per the germline V gene, CDR1 is MNHEY and CDR2 is SVGAGI. This CDR3 has 14 residues.

The J gene is TRBJ2-1, the V gene TRBV19, with 8 bases that match TRBD2. The CDR3 has 15 amino acids. V lost 7 bases to trimming and J lost 8 bases; unmatched junction nucleotides: 13. Germline V gene data show CDR1 as LNHDA and CDR2 as SQIVND (reference sequence). CDR3 region: CASKGAGGPFYEQFF. CDR3 nucleotides: TGTGCCAGTAAAGGGGCGGGAGGCCCGTTCTATGAGCAGTTCTTC.

J is TRBJ1-2 and V is TRBV14, with TRBD1 matching 7 bases. V trimming: 1 base; J trimming: 2 bases; junction bases outside the gene matches: 4. Per germline, CDR1 SGHDN and CDR2 FVKESK. The CDR3 is 15 residues long. The chain's CDR3 is CASSQVEGANYGYTF. CDR3 in DNA: TGTGCCAGCAGCCAAGTCGAGGGGGCCAACTATGGCTACACCTTC.

In its sample, this clone was seen a few times. The chain carries TRBV20-1 and TRBJ2-3; D might be TRBD1 (5 bases). The germline V and J ends were trimmed by 3 bases and 2 bases, with 9 bases remaining between them. This CDR3 comprises 13 residues. Germline CDR1 reads DFQATT; CDR2 reads SNEGSKA (reference sequence). CDR3 sequence reads: CSASGAHTDTQYF. The CDR3 DNA is TGCAGTGCTAGTGGGGCACACACAGATACGCAGTATTTT.

CDR3 loop: CASSSQGGYYGYTF. The CDR3 DNA follows: TGCGCCAGCAGCTCACAGGGGGGGTATTATGGCTACACCTTC. The chain employs TRBV5-1 and TRBJ1-2, with 8 bases matching TRBD1. V was clipped by 3 bases and J by 5 bases; unmatched bases: 6. The CDR3 runs to 14 residues. Per germline, CDR1 SGHRS and CDR2 YFSETQ.